Listed here are 15 T cell receptor beta chains from one sample, sequenced in a study of T cell repertoires in cytomegalovirus infection. TCRdb passed the reads through MiXCR, listing each CDR3 protein once. The sample shows approximately 200,000 distinct CDR3 sequences, about 30% of them seen only once. Sequenced: PBMCs. All receptors derive from a human donor in good health (CMV status not recorded). Some clones in this sample may be carry-over from other donors' samples.

The rearrangement uses TRBV7-2 and TRBJ1-1, with D possibly being TRBD1 (6 bases). This CDR3 region has 12 residues. Trimming left V 3 bases short and J 8 bases short, with 10 bases between. Germline CDR1 SGHTA, CDR2 FQGNSA. The CDR3 is CASSFAGAEAFF. The CDR3 DNA follows: TGTGCCAGCAGCTTTGCGGGGGCAGAAGCTTTCTTT.

The table lists this clonotype with many counts. This rearrangement joins TRBV7-2 to TRBJ2-5; the D gene is possibly TRBD2 (5 bases). Trimming pared 5 bases from V and 5 bases from J, leaving 12 bases between. The CDR3 is made up of 13 amino acids. CDR1 and CDR2 from the germline V gene are SGHTA and FQGNSA. CDR3 sequence reads: CASSPSRRETQYF. In nucleotides, the CDR3 is TGTGCCAGCAGCCCTAGCCGGAGGGAGACCCAGTACTTC.

Ten or more counts support this clonotype. The chain carries TRBV7-2 and TRBJ2-7, with a possible D match to TRBD1 (7 bases). This CDR3 region has 13 residues. Trimming removed 2 bases from V and 6 bases from J, with 11 bases in between. Germline values: CDR1 SGHTA, CDR2 FQGNSA. This CDR3 is CASSLNRGGEQYF. CDR3 DNA: TGTGCCAGCAGCTTAAACAGGGGAGGCGAGCAGTACTTC.

At least ten counts were recorded for this clonotype. The gene calls are TRBV7-6 and TRBJ1-1, with 7 bases that match TRBD1. The junction had 6 bases not matched to a gene; V was cut back by 3 bases and J by 5 bases. The CDR3 loop spans 14 amino acids. CDR1 and CDR2 (germline): SGHVS, FNYEAQ. The CDR3 coding sequence is TGTGCCAGCAGCTTCTCTGAGGGGGCGACTGAAGCTTTCTTT. Translation gives CASSFSEGATEAFF.

This chain uses TRBV6-2 or TRBV6-3 with TRBJ1-1, with D unclear. The V end was cut by 6 bases, the J end by 7 bases, with 15 bases between. The CDR3 covers 13 residues. The germline CDR1 and CDR2 sequences are MNHEY and SVGEGT. The CDR3 is CASSRRWAGEAFF. DNA of the CDR3: TGTGCCAGCAGCCGGCGGTGGGCCGGTGAAGCTTTCTTT.

The V call is TRBV11-2, the J call TRBJ2-2; D remains ambiguous. This CDR3 is built from 13 residues. V was cut by 2 bases and J by 5 bases, with 6 bases left in between. Per the germline V gene, CDR1 is SGHAT and CDR2 is FQNNGV. CDR3 DNA: TGTGCCAGCAGCTTACCCCAGACCGGGGAGCTGTTTTTT. It translates to CASSLPQTGELFF.

The V and J genes are TRBV20-1 and TRBJ2-3; D tentatively reads TRBD1 or TRBD2 (5 bases each). The germline CDR1 and CDR2 sequences are DFQATT and SNEGSKA (reference sequence). The V and J ends lost 5 bases and 5 bases respectively, with 11 bases between them. This CDR3 is built from 12 residues. The CDR3 is CSAGTYGDTQYF. The CDR3 DNA is TGCAGTGCTGGGACCTATGGAGATACGCAGTATTTT.

In its sample, this clonotype was seen a few times. Here the CDR3 reads CASSLGRTAAYYF. For the CDR3, the DNA is TGTGCCAGCAGCTTGGGGCGGACAGCCGCCTATTACTTC. V gene TRBV11-2 combines with J gene TRBJ2-5; the D gene is possibly TRBD1 (6 bases). Deletions cut 3 bases from V and 14 bases from J, with 19 bases between. The CDR3 contains 13 residues. CDR1 is SGHAT, CDR2 FQNNGV, per germline.

This clonotype was counted a few times. V and J are TRBV7-6 and TRBJ2-1; 7 bases map to TRBD1. Losses at the gene ends were 6 bases for V and 8 bases for J; bases not matched to a gene: 10. The germline gives CDR1 SGHVS, CDR2 FNYEAQ. The CDR3 totals 14 residues. The CDR3 nucleotides read TGTGCCAGCAGACGTACAGGGGAAGGCCATGAGCAGTTCTTC. Residues: CASRRTGEGHEQFF. Using reference TRBV7-6 and TRBJ2-1 for the parts outside the CDR3, the full variable domain is GAGVSQSPRYKVTKRGQDVALRCDPISGHVSLYWYRQALGQGPEFLTYFNYEAQQDKSGLPNDRFSAERPEGSISTLTIQRTEQRDSAMYRCASRRTGEGHEQFFGPGTRLTVL.

The chain combines TRBV3-1 with TRBJ2-5, with unresolved D. V was pared by 5 bases and J by 3 bases, with 13 bases between. The germline CDR1 and CDR2 sequences are LGHDT and YNNKEL (reference sequence). The CDR3 spans 14 residues. This chain's CDR3 is CASSTRKSEETQYF. CDR3 in DNA: TGTGCCAGCAGCACCCGTAAGAGCGAAGAGACCCAGTACTTC.

The genes are TRBV25-1 and TRBJ1-3; weak D call: TRBD1 (6 bases). Per the germline V gene, CDR1 is MGHDK and CDR2 is SYGVNS. The CDR3 loop spans 14 amino acids. V lost 3 bases, J lost 3 bases, and 9 bases lay in between. The CDR3 DNA reads as TGTGCCAGCAGTGATGGGGACATTGGAAACACCATATATTTT. It specifies CASSDGDIGNTIYF.

CDR3 coding DNA: TGTGCCTGGAGTATCGGGACAGGGACCGGGGAGCTGTTTTTT. Its protein product is CAWSIGTGTGELFF. This chain uses TRBV30 with TRBJ2-2, with 9 bases that match TRBD1. Germline V lookup: CDR1 GTSNPN, CDR2 SVGIG (reference sequence). Trimming took 2 bases from V and 5 from J; bases not matched to a gene: 3. This CDR3 spans 14 amino acids. Complete variable domain (other parts from reference TRBV30 and TRBJ2-2): SQTIHQWPATLVQPVGSPLSLECTVEGTSNPNLYWYRQAAGRGLQLLFYSVGIGQISSEVPQNLSASRPQDRQFILSSKKLLLSDSGFYLCAWSIGTGTGELFFGEGSRLTVL.

This clonotype was picked up a small number of times. V usage is TRBV11-1 and J usage is TRBJ2-5; D remains ambiguous. Germline V lookup: CDR1 SGHAT, CDR2 FQDESV (reference sequence). CDR3 length: 15 amino acids. Trimming removed 5 bases from V and 3 bases from J, with 16 bases in between. The CDR3 bases are TGTGCCAGCAGCCCCCCGGCGGAAAAAGAAGAGACCCAGTACTTC. It specifies CASSPPAEKEETQYF.

V gene TRBV5-1 combines with J gene TRBJ1-2, with 7 bases that match TRBD1. Germline V CDR1 and CDR2: SGHRS, YFSETQ. V shed 0 bases and J 2 bases; nucleotides not matched to a gene: 4. The CDR3 is made up of 15 amino acids. The DNA for the CDR3 is TGCGCCAGCAGCTTGGACCAGGGGGAAAACTATGGCTACACCTTC. Translating gives CASSLDQGENYGYTF.

As for this clonotype: At one boundary the junction diverges from the germline segment, which might be a read error. The chain couples TRBV11-2 to TRBJ2-5; no clear D gene. Germline V gene sequence: CDR1 SGHAT, CDR2 FQNNGV. The CDR3 consists of 13 residues. The CDR3 spells CASSFDTRMSQYF. The DNA for the CDR3 is TGTGCAAGCAGCTTCGATACAAGGATGTCCCAGTACTTC. Filled out from reference TRBV11-2 and TRBJ2-5, the complete variable domain reads EAGVAQSPRYKIIEKRQSVAFWCNPISGHATLYWYQQILGQGPKLLIQFQNNGVVDDSQLPKDRFSAERLKGVDSTLKIQPAKLEDSAVYLCASSFDTRMSQYFGPGTRLLVL.